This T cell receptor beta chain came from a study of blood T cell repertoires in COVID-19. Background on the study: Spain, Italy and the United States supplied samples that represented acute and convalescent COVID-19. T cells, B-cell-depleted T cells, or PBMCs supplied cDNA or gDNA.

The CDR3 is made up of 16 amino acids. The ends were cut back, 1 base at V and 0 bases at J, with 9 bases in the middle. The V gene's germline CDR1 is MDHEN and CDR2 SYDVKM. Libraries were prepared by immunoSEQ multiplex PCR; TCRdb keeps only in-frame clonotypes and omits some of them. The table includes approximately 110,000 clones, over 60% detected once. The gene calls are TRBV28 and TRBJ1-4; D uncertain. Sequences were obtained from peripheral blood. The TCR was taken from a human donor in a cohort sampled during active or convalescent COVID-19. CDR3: CASSLYKDSTNEKLFF. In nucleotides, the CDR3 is TGTGCCAGCAGTTTATACAAGGACTCAACTAATGAAAAACTGTTTTTT.